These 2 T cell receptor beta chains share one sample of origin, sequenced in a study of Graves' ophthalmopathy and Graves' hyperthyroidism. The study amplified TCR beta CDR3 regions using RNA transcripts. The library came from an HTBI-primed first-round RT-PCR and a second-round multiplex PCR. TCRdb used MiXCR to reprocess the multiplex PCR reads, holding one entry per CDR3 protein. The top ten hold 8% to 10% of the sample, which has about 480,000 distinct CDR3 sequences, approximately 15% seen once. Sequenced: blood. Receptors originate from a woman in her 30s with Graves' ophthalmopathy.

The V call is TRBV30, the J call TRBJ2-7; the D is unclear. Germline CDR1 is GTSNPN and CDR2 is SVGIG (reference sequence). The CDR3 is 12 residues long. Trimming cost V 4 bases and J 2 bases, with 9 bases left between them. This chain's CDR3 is CAWTLGPYEQYF. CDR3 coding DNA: TGTGCCTGGACTCTAGGGCCCTACGAGCAGTACTTC. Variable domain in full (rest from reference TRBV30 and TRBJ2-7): SQTIHQWPATLVQPVGSPLSLECTVEGTSNPNLYWYRQAAGRGLQLLFYSVGIGQISSEVPQNLSASRPQDRQFILSSKKLLLSDSGFYLCAWTLGPYEQYFGPGTRLTVT.

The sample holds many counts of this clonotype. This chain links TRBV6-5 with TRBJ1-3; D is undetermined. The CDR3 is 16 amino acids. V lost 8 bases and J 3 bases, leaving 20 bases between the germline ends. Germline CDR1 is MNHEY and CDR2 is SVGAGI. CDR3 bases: TGTGCCAGCTGCCACCAGGTGGGAGGGAGTGGAAACACCATATATTTT. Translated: CASCHQVGGSGNTIYF.